One and the same sample provided the 3 T cell receptor beta chains below, sequenced in a study of T cells after yellow fever vaccination. From the 5' RACE reads, TCRdb called clonotypes with MiXCR, one entry per CDR3 protein. The table shows about 210,000 distinct CDR3 sequences, with less than 7.5% occurring only once. Source: CD4+ T cells sorted from PBMCs, taken on the day of the yellow fever booster vaccination. These TCRs come from a man in his thirties or forties who received the YFV17D yellow fever vaccine.

This clonotype was recorded at least ten times. This chain joins TRBV14 and TRBJ1-3, with TRBD1 as a possible D gene (5 bases). Trimming removed 1 base at V and 0 bases at J, with 10 bases between. The CDR3 totals 16 residues. Germline values: CDR1 SGHDN, CDR2 FVKESK. The CDR3 nucleotides are TGTGCCAGCAGCCAAGGTGGGACGGCCTCTGGAAACACCATATATTTT. As protein: CASSQGGTASGNTIYF.

This clonotype was recorded at least ten times. The J gene is TRBJ2-3, the V gene TRBV7-6, with a weak D call TRBD2 (5 bases). V was clipped by 4 bases and J by 4 bases, with 15 bases between them. Per the germline V gene, CDR1 is SGHVS and CDR2 is FNYEAQ. The CDR3 sequence is 15 residues long. CDR3 sequence reads: CASSWSGEGPDTQYF. CDR3 DNA: TGTGCCAGCAGCTGGAGCGGAGAGGGTCCAGATACGCAGTATTTT.

This chain links TRBV28 with TRBJ2-1, with TRBD2 matching 8 bases. Germline lookup yields CDR1 MDHEN and CDR2 SYDVKM. The junction had 11 bases not matched to a gene; V was cut back by 7 bases and J by 6 bases. The CDR3 totals 15 residues. CDR3 bases: TGTGCCAGCACCGGTAGCGGGAAGGGCTCCAATGAGCAGTTCTTC. This sequence encodes CASTGSGKGSNEQFF.